This T cell receptor (beta chain) was identified in a study of cytomegalovirus exposure and HLA in healthy donors. Researchers ran the PCR with 60 Vbeta and 13 Jbeta primers. Generated by immunoSEQ multiplex PCR, the TCRdb table keeps only in-frame clones and is missing some. This table holds about 120,000 clones, about 80% found once. Germline assignment: CDR1 SNHLY and CDR2 FYNNEI. V lost 4 bases and J lost 7; bases outside the gene matches: 0. The CDR3 runs 13 residues. Participants comprised healthy donors of bone marrow. Points from the study as a whole: Sequencing likely generated an artifact that appeared as a cluster of highly shared sequence variants. V- and J-gene trimming in TCR beta was tied to a missense DCLRE1C variant by an analysis performed later. Later analysis identified several of the most significant clusters that appeared linked to common viral pathogens.

Of note for this clone: The target antigen is unknown.

The receptor was isolated from a woman aged 40 to 50 in good health and CMV-seropositive. This chain links TRBV2 with TRBJ2-7; TRBD2 matches at 14 bases. The sample comprised PBMCs. In DNA form, the CDR3 reads TGTGCCAGCAGTGGACTAGCGGGAGGGGAGCAGTACTTC. Its protein product is CASSGLAGGEQYF.